This T cell receptor (beta chain) originates from a study of blood T cell repertoires in COVID-19. The wider study: Samples came from the United States, Italy and Spain, spanning acute and convalescent COVID-19. T cells, B-cell-depleted T cells, or PBMCs supplied cDNA or gDNA.

The CDR3 extends over 14 amino acids. J lost 4 bases, V lost 1 base, and 2 bases had no gene match. Per germline, CDR1 MGHRA and CDR2 YSYEKL. During active infection, Seattle patients enrolled and were then monitored through disease. In the authors' methods: The assay estimated nucleated cells by amplifying reference gene primers. Clones were read by immunoSEQ multiplex PCR, and TCRdb kept only the in-frame ones, dropping some. V and J calls and clone size follow that table, whereas D and trimming were derived from the DNA. The table has tens of thousands of clones, about 85% seen once; the top ten hold 2.5% to 3.5%.

This TCR derives from a man aged 65-85 years with COVID-19, enrolled during active disease. The specimen sequenced was peripheral blood. V gene TRBV4-1 combines with J gene TRBJ1-1; 8 nucleotides align to TRBD1. CDR3 protein: CASSQAQGATEAFF. For the CDR3, the DNA is TGCGCCAGCAGCCAAGCGCAGGGGGCCACTGAAGCTTTCTTT.